Below, 10 T cell receptor beta chains from the same sample are listed, as sequenced in a study of CD8+CD57+ T cells in acquired aplastic anemia (dated by TCRdb to between 2018 and 2020). The sample was run on an Illumina HiSeq 2000. Profiling of TCR beta VDJ combinations and CDR3 sequences used genomic DNA as the template. TCRdb itself trimmed the public reads at Q25 with fastp, ran MiXCR and retained productive beta chains. Rows with one shared CDR3 protein collapse into an entry with the most common genes and DNA. The sample table shows 200,000 to 250,000 distinct CDR3 sequences, and roughly 33% are seen once. Jointly, the top ten make up about 1.1% of the sample. Sequencing was done on a sample of sorted CD4+, CD8+, or CD8+CD57+ T cells (not recorded which) from PBMCs. These TCRs come from a human donor in good health, serving as a control.

This chain links TRBV5-1 with TRBJ2-5; D not certain. The CDR3 is made up of 13 amino acids. The V end lost 0 bases, the J end lost 4 bases, and 7 bases lay between the germline ends. Germline CDR1 SGHRS, CDR2 YFSETQ. CDR3 nucleotide sequence: TGCGCCAGCAGCTTGGCTAACGGAGAGACCCAGTACTTC. Translating gives CASSLANGETQYF.

At least ten counts were recorded for this clonotype. The chain is built from TRBV12-3 or TRBV12-4 and TRBJ1-2, with 7 bases that match TRBD1. The trim removed 8 bases at V and 2 bases at J, leaving 2 bases unmatched. The CDR3 is 12 amino acids. This CDR3 reads CASGDRNYGYTF. CDR3 nucleotide sequence: TGTGCCAGCGGGGACAGAAACTATGGCTACACCTTC.

This clonotype was seen ten or more times. This rearrangement joins TRBV10-3 to TRBJ2-3, with 9 bases matching TRBD2. The CDR3 totals 15 residues. J gave up 1 base and V 9 bases, and 8 bases lay outside the gene matches. From germline, CDR1 is ENHRY and CDR2 SYGVKD. The CDR3 DNA sequence: TGTGCCATACAAACGACTAGCGGACGCACAGATACGCAGTATTTT. Its protein product is CAIQTTSGRTDTQYF.

This clonotype was counted at least ten times. The V gene is TRBV12-3 or TRBV12-4, the J gene TRBJ1-5; D unclear. The CDR3 extends over 11 amino acids. V was clipped by 1 base and J by 9 bases, with 4 bases between them. The CDR3 spells CASSLGGPQHF. The CDR3 nucleotides are TGTGCCAGCAGTTTAGGAGGGCCCCAGCATTTT.

The rearrangement joins TRBV10-3 to TRBJ2-2, with D possibly being TRBD1 (6 bases). The CDR3 spans 14 residues. V was shortened by 9 bases and J by 4 bases, with 15 bases between the two germline ends. CDR1 is ENHRY and CDR2 is SYGVKD in the germline V gene. The CDR3 coding sequence is TGTGCCATTGCAGGACAGCGTATCACCGGGGAGCTGTTTTTT. Translation gives CAIAGQRITGELFF.

The sample holds many counts of this clonotype. The chain couples TRBV5-1 to TRBJ2-5; the match to TRBD2 covers 11 bases. Germline V gene sequence: CDR1 SGHRS, CDR2 YFSETQ. The J segment lost 4 bases and the V segment lost 0 bases, leaving 5 bases of the junction unmatched. CDR3 length: 16 residues. The CDR3 protein is CASSLVGLAGGETQYF. DNA of the CDR3: TGCGCCAGCAGCTTGGTAGGCCTAGCGGGAGGAGAGACCCAGTACTTC.

This rearrangement joins TRBV29-1 to TRBJ2-1, with D possibly being TRBD1 (6 bases). The CDR3 runs 15 residues. Between the trimmed V and J ends, which lost 4 bases and 0 bases, there was a span of 13 bases. Germline CDR1 is SQVTM and CDR2 is ANQGSEA. Here the CDR3 DNA reads TGCAGCGTTGTCTTCGGGACACACTCCTACAATGAGCAGTTCTTC. It codes for CSVVFGTHSYNEQFF.

At least ten counts were recorded for this clonotype. The chain uses TRBV4-1 and TRBJ1-2, with D unclear. V lost 2 bases to trimming and J lost 5 bases, with 9 bases between them. Germline V CDR1 and CDR2: MGHRA, YSYEKL. The length of the CDR3 is 13 residues. CDR3 nucleotides: TGCGCCAGCAGCCAACTACTTAGGTATGGCTACACCTTC. It yields the protein CASSQLLRYGYTF.

As for this clonotype: A read error may produce the germline difference seen at one junction end. V gene TRBV5-1 combines with J gene TRBJ1-2; 9 positions match TRBD1. The CDR3 contains 15 residues. Germline CDR1 SGHRS, CDR2 YFSETQ. This CDR3 is CASSLWTGANCGYTF. CDR3 sequence (DNA): TGCGCCAGCAGCTTATGGACAGGGGCGAACTGTGGCTACACCTTC.

This clonotype has at least ten counts. The V and J genes are TRBV20-1 and TRBJ2-3, with 12 bases lining up with TRBD2. The CDR3 contains 14 residues. The V gene end was trimmed by 5 bases and the J gene end by 4 bases; junction bases not matched to a gene: 4. In germline, CDR1 is DFQATT, CDR2 SNEGSKA (reference sequence). Here the CDR3 DNA reads TGCAGTGCTCCGAGACTAGCGGGAGCAGATACGCAGTATTTT. Protein product: CSAPRLAGADTQYF.